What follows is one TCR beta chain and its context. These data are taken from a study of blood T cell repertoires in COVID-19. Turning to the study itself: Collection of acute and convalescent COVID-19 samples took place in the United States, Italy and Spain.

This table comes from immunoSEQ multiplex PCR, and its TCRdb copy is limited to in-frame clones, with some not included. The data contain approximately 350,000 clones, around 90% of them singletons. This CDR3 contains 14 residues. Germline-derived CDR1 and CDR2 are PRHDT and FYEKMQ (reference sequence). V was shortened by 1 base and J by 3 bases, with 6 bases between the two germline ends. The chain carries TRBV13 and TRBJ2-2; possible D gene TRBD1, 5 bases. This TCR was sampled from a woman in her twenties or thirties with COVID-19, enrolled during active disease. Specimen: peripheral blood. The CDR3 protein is CASSLVGDTGELFF. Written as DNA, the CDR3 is TGTGCCAGCAGCTTAGTAGGGGACACCGGGGAGCTGTTTTTT.